These 20 T cell receptor beta chains share one sample of origin, sequenced in a study of blood T cells in healthy people across ages. Primed by a sample-barcoded 5' primer and a J-beta primer mix, a second PCR proceeded for about 6 to 11 cycles. TCRdb reanalysed the 5' RACE reads using MiXCR and keeps one entry per CDR3 protein. The sample lists 700,000 to 950,000 distinct CDR3 sequences; roughly 60% were seen once. Source material: blood. All receptors come from a man aged 25-45 years in good health.

V usage is TRBV4-3 and J usage is TRBJ2-1; 9 bases line up with TRBD2. CDR3 length: 16 residues. CDR1 and CDR2 from the germline V gene are LGHNA and YSLEER. Losses at the gene ends were 3 bases for V and 5 bases for J; bases not matched to a gene: 8. CDR3 DNA sequence: TGCGCCAGCAGCCACCCGGGACTAGCAGAAGACAATGAGCAGTTCTTC. Protein sequence: CASSHPGLAEDNEQFF.

The rearrangement joins TRBV20-1 to TRBJ2-7; a weak D match, TRBD1 (6 bases). The CDR3 length is 14 residues. Germline V gene lookup returns CDR1 DFQATT and CDR2 SNEGSKA (reference sequence). V lost 0 bases and J lost 2, with 11 bases in between. The CDR3 DNA sequence: TGCAGTGCTAGAGATGGGGGCAGTGCCTACGAGCAGTACTTC. This gives the protein CSARDGGSAYEQYF.

This chain uses TRBV12-3 or TRBV12-4 with TRBJ2-4, with TRBD1 matching over 9 bases. The end of the DNA fits TRBJ2-7 better, so the J call may be wrong. The CDR3 spans 15 residues. CDR3 protein: CASSSQGAASYEQYF. CDR3 bases: TGTGCCAGCAGTTCACAGGGGGCCGCATCCTACGAGCAGTACTTC.

This chain connects TRBV27 to TRBJ1-5; D unresolved. The CDR3 has 13 amino acids. Germline V lookup: CDR1 MNHEY, CDR2 SMNVEV (reference sequence). Trimming shortened V by 3 bases and J by 4 bases, and 7 bases separated the two germline ends. In DNA, the CDR3 is TGTGCCAGCAGTTTTTCCCAAAATCAGCCCCAGCATTTT. It is translated as CASSFSQNQPQHF.

This clonotype was counted a few times. This rearrangement joins TRBV5-1 to TRBJ2-7; D might be TRBD1 or TRBD2, each matching 5 bases. Germline assignment: CDR1 SGHRS and CDR2 YFSETQ. Trimming cost V 2 bases and J 3 bases, with 12 bases left between them. The CDR3 spans 14 residues. The CDR3 DNA follows: TGCGCCAGCAGCTTAGGGACGGGGTACTACGAGCAGTACTTC. It codes for CASSLGTGYYEQYF.

A few counts support this clonotype. The chain joins TRBV6-1 to TRBJ1-2; 7 bases map to TRBD1. The CDR3 consists of 15 residues. Germline CDR1 and CDR2: MNHNS and SASEGT. J lost 8 bases, V lost 5 bases, and 14 bases had no gene match. For the CDR3, the DNA is TGTGCCAGCAGTCCCGAAGGGGGCGCCTTGGGGGGCTACACCTTC. Translating gives CASSPEGGALGGYTF.

CDR3: CASSSLSGYYNEQFF. The CDR3, as DNA: TGTGCCAGCAGTTCATTAAGCGGCTACTACAATGAGCAGTTCTTC. V and J are TRBV6-2 or TRBV6-3 and TRBJ2-1, with D possibly being TRBD2 (5 bases). The CDR3 runs 15 residues. V lost 4 bases and J lost 3, with 13 bases in between. Germline lookup yields CDR1 MNHEY and CDR2 SVGEGT.

This clonotype was counted only a few times. The chain couples TRBV28 to TRBJ1-5; D remains unclear. The CDR3 extends over 14 amino acids. Per germline, CDR1 MDHEN and CDR2 SYDVKM. V was pared by 6 bases and J by 5 bases, with 14 bases between. CDR3 in DNA: TGTGCCAGCAGATTTAAGGGCGGATATCAGCCCCAGCATTTT. It codes for CASRFKGGYQPQHF.

This chain uses TRBV7-9 with TRBJ2-1; perhaps TRBD2 as D (6 bases). V was shortened by 8 bases and J by 6 bases, with 23 bases between the two germline ends. CDR1 is SEHNR and CDR2 is FQNEAQ in the germline V gene (reference sequence). The length of the CDR3 is 16 residues. The CDR3 here is CASDPSEREDTNEQFF. The CDR3 nucleotides are TGTGCCAGCGACCCCTCTGAGAGGGAGGACACCAATGAGCAGTTCTTC.

This clonotype was observed once. V is TRBV15 and J is TRBJ2-1; D might be TRBD1 (7 bases). Trimming removed 4 bases from V and 5 bases from J, with 15 bases in between. In germline, CDR1 is LNHNV, CDR2 YYDKDF (reference sequence). CDR3 length: 15 amino acids. CDR3 sequence reads: CATSKGASANNEQFF. The CDR3 nucleotides are TGTGCCACCAGCAAGGGGGCTAGCGCGAACAATGAGCAGTTCTTC.

J is TRBJ2-1 and V is TRBV24-1; 11 bases line up with TRBD2. Germline V CDR1 and CDR2: KGHDR, SFDVKD. CDR3 length: 14 residues. V dropped 7 bases and J dropped 7; count of bases not matched to a gene: 5. The CDR3 bases are TGTGCCACCAGCACTAGCGGGAGCGGGAATGAGCAGTTCTTC. This codes for CATSTSGSGNEQFF.

This chain uses TRBV4-2 with TRBJ1-4; D not certain. The CDR3 covers 16 residues. Trimming took 0 bases from V and 2 from J, leaving 10 bases between them. The V gene's germline CDR1 is LGHNA and CDR2 YNFKEQ. CDR3 sequence (DNA): TGTGCCAGCAGCCAAGAAGTAGTAAGGACTAATGAAAAACTGTTTTTT. The encoded protein is CASSQEVVRTNEKLFF.

This clonotype has a handful of counts. This chain links TRBV29-1 with TRBJ2-5; D uncertain. The germline V gene encodes CDR1 SQVTM and CDR2 ANQGSEA. The V end lost 7 bases, the J end lost 7 bases, and 10 bases lay between the germline ends. This CDR3 is 10 amino acids long. The CDR3 spells CSAERGTQYF. The CDR3 DNA sequence: TGCAGCGCCGAACGTGGGACCCAGTACTTC.

This clonotype was detected a few times. The chain is built from TRBV29-1 and TRBJ2-5; TRBD1 matches 7 bases. The junction had 30 bases not matched to a gene; V was cut back by 6 bases and J by 11 bases. CDR1 SQVTM and CDR2 ANQGSEA come from the germline V gene. The CDR3 is 18 residues long. CDR3 sequence (DNA): TGCAGCGTGGTGGGTGTAGGGGGCGCCGGTAACCCCCTACGAGAGCAGTACTTC. This translates into CSVVGVGGAGNPLREQYF.

The V and J genes are TRBV7-2 and TRBJ2-1, with TRBD2 as a possible D gene (5 bases). V gave up 6 bases and J gave up 7 bases, with 22 bases separating them. CDR1 and CDR2 from the germline V gene are SGHTA and FQGNSA. The CDR3 consists of 16 residues. The CDR3 is CASSAPLETIRNEQFF. The CDR3 coding sequence is TGTGCCAGCAGTGCACCACTAGAGACAATTCGGAATGAGCAGTTCTTC. The complete variable domain, with remaining parts taken from reference TRBV7-2 and TRBJ2-1, reads GAGVSQSPSNKVTEKGKDVELRCDPISGHTALYWYRQSLGQGLEFLIYFQGNSAPDKSGLPSDRFSAERTGGSVSTLTIQRTQQEDSAVYLCASSAPLETIRNEQFFGPGTRLTVL.

This clonotype was counted between two and nine times. At one boundary the junction diverges from the germline segment, which might be a read error. The rearrangement joins TRBV7-2 to TRBJ1-5, with 8 bases fitting TRBD1. The CDR3 contains 13 residues. The germline CDR1 and CDR2 sequences are SGHTA and FQGNSA. DNA for the CDR3: TGCGCCAGCAGCTCCACAGGGGGTCAGCCCCAGCATTTT. Protein sequence: CASSSTGGQPQHF.

The chain employs TRBV27 and TRBJ2-7; D is possibly TRBD1 (6 bases). The J call may be in error: the DNA end matches TRBJ2-5 better. Germline-derived CDR1 and CDR2 are MNHEY and SMNVEV (reference sequence). The CDR3 is made up of 14 amino acids. CDR3 sequence: CASTVSQGRGTQYF. The CDR3 coding sequence is TGTGCCAGCACTGTTAGTCAGGGCAGGGGGACCCAGTACTTC.

This chain connects TRBV12-3 or TRBV12-4 to TRBJ1-5, with D hard to call. V gave up 7 bases and J gave up 0 bases, with 7 bases separating them. The CDR3 is 13 residues long. CDR3 DNA sequence: TGTGCCAGCATATCCCGTAGCAATCAGCCCCAGCATTTT. As protein: CASISRSNQPQHF.

The rearrangement joins TRBV27 to TRBJ2-7, with D tentatively TRBD2 (6 bases). CDR1 and CDR2 (germline): MNHEY, SMNVEV (reference sequence). The CDR3 has 12 amino acids. The germline V and J ends were trimmed by 6 bases and 5 bases, with 11 bases remaining between them. The chain's CDR3 is CASRHASDEQYF. The CDR3 nucleotides are TGTGCCAGCAGACACGCTAGCGACGAGCAGTACTTC.

The chain carries TRBV10-3 and TRBJ1-5; 10 nucleotides agree with TRBD1. Germline lookup yields CDR1 ENHRY and CDR2 SYGVKD. The CDR3 loop spans 15 amino acids. The CDR3, as DNA: TGTACCACGAAGGGACAGGGGTACGATAGTCAGCCCCAGCATTTT. This sequence encodes CTTKGQGYDSQPQHF.